Listed here are 22 T cell receptor beta chains from one sample, sequenced in a study of T cells after yellow fever vaccination. One entry per CDR3 protein, called by TCRdb with MiXCR from the 5' RACE reads. The sample shows about 260,000 distinct CDR3 sequences, under 15% of them seen only once. The specimen comprised CD4+ T cells sorted from PBMCs, sampled 45 days after the yellow fever booster vaccination. Every receptor here comes from a man younger than 40 who received the YFV17D yellow fever vaccine.

This clonotype was detected only a few times. The rearrangement uses TRBV5-1 and TRBJ1-6; TRBD1 aligns across 9 bases. CDR3 size: 16 residues. J was trimmed by 9 bases and V by 3 bases; bases with no gene match: 10. Germline lookup yields CDR1 SGHRS and CDR2 YFSETQ. In DNA form, the CDR3 reads TGCGCCAGCAGCTCGGAGGGAAGGACAGGGGTTTCACCCCTCCACTTT. It codes for CASSSEGRTGVSPLHF.

This sequence joins TRBV15 and TRBJ2-3; unclear D gene. The germline V gene has CDR1 LNHNV and CDR2 YYDKDF (reference sequence). V gave up 2 bases and J gave up 2 bases, with 11 bases separating them. This CDR3 is 15 amino acids long. CDR3 amino acids: CATSRYAANTDTQYF. CDR3 in DNA: TGTGCCACCAGCAGATACGCAGCGAACACAGATACGCAGTATTTT.

The gene calls are TRBV7-6 and TRBJ2-2, with D tentatively TRBD1 (5 bases). This CDR3 is 16 amino acids long. The germline gives CDR1 SGHVS, CDR2 FNYEAQ. V gave up 1 base and J gave up 0 bases, with 9 bases separating them. In DNA form, the CDR3 reads TGTGCCAGCAGCTTAGTCTCAGGGCCGAACACCGGGGAGCTGTTTTTT. As protein: CASSLVSGPNTGELFF.

This sequence joins TRBV7-8 and TRBJ1-5; 7 positions agree with TRBD1. The J segment lost 4 bases and the V segment lost 5 bases, leaving 5 bases of the junction unmatched. Germline assignment: CDR1 SGHVS and CDR2 FQNEAQ. The CDR3 sequence is 14 residues long. CDR3 sequence (DNA): TGTGCCAGCAGCATACGACAGGGAAATCAGCCCCAGCATTTT. This codes for CASSIRQGNQPQHF.

The CDR3 protein is CAISRAGGETQYF. The DNA of the CDR3 is TGTGCCATCAGCCGAGCGGGAGGTGAGACCCAGTACTTC. This chain connects TRBV10-3 to TRBJ2-5; TRBD2 aligns across 9 bases. Trimming at V came to 6 bases and at J to 5 bases, leaving 4 bases not matched to a gene. The germline CDR1 and CDR2 sequences are ENHRY and SYGVKD. CDR3 length: 13 residues.

This clonotype was seen a few times. The chain links TRBV28 to TRBJ1-1; the D is unclear. Trimming stripped 0 bases from V and 8 bases from J, with 4 bases between. This CDR3 contains 11 residues. In germline, CDR1 is MDHEN, CDR2 SYDVKM. The CDR3 sequence is CASSLWGEAFF. The CDR3 bases are TGTGCCAGCAGTTTATGGGGGGAAGCTTTCTTT. Complete variable domain (other parts from reference TRBV28 and TRBJ1-1): DVKVTQSSRYLVKRTGEKVFLECVQDMDHENMFWYRQDPGLGLRLIYFSYDVKMKEKGDIPEGYSVSREKKERFSLILESASTNQTSMYLCASSLWGEAFFGQGTRLTVV.

This chain links TRBV12-3 or TRBV12-4 with TRBJ1-1; D unclear. V dropped 4 bases and J dropped 3 bases, with 9 bases sitting between them. This CDR3 has 13 residues. The CDR3 reads CASSWGGDTEAFF. DNA of the CDR3: TGTGCCAGCAGTTGGGGTGGGGACACTGAAGCTTTCTTT.

The chain recombines TRBV7-2 with TRBJ2-3; TRBD1 matches at 9 bases. Trimming took 2 bases from V and 3 from J; bases not matched to a gene: 3. This CDR3 contains 15 residues. Germline V CDR1 and CDR2: SGHTA, FQGNSA. CDR3 in DNA: TGTGCCAGCAGCTTACTAGGGACAGGGACAGATACGCAGTATTTT. It translates to CASSLLGTGTDTQYF.

The table lists this clonotype with many counts. The J gene is TRBJ1-2, the V gene TRBV29-1, with 7 nucleotides matching TRBD1. CDR1 is SQVTM and CDR2 is ANQGSEA in the germline V gene. CDR3 size: 11 residues. Losses at the gene ends were 5 bases for V and 6 bases for J; bases not matched to a gene: 3. The CDR3: CSVSTGDGYTF. Written as DNA, the CDR3 is TGCAGCGTTAGCACAGGGGATGGCTACACCTTC.

This clonotype was observed a few times. The rearrangement links TRBV20-1 to TRBJ1-3; D is possibly TRBD1 (5 bases). The CDR3 contains 12 residues. V was shortened by 3 bases and J by 2 bases, with 5 bases between the two germline ends. Per the germline V gene, CDR1 is DFQATT and CDR2 is SNEGSKA (reference sequence). Written as DNA, the CDR3 is TGCAGTGCTAGGACAGCTGGAAACACCATATATTTT. Translating it yields CSARTAGNTIYF.

This clonotype was recorded a few times. The V call is TRBV6-5, the J call TRBJ2-7; no clear D. V lost 0 bases and J lost 3, with 6 bases in between. Germline CDR1 reads MNHEY; CDR2 reads SVGAGI. CDR3 length: 13 amino acids. The CDR3 nucleotides read TGTGCCAGCAGTTACTCGGTCCTCTACGAGCAGTACTTC. Amino acid sequence: CASSYSVLYEQYF.

The table lists this clonotype with a few counts. The chain recombines TRBV7-2 with TRBJ1-3; D is unclear. Germline CDR1 SGHTA, CDR2 FQGNSA. The V and J ends lost 3 bases and 0 bases respectively, with 9 bases between them. This CDR3 has 15 amino acids. CDR3 nucleotides: TGTGCCAGCAGCTTTATGGGGAGCTCTGGAAACACCATATATTTT. Its protein is CASSFMGSSGNTIYF.

Ten or more counts support this clonotype. This sequence joins TRBV29-1 and TRBJ2-5; D is ambiguous. Trimming pared 3 bases from V and 4 bases from J, leaving 9 bases between. CDR1 SQVTM and CDR2 ANQGSEA come from the germline V gene. The CDR3 runs to 12 residues. The CDR3 sequence is CSVDRGSETQYF. CDR3 in DNA: TGCAGCGTTGACCGCGGTTCAGAGACCCAGTACTTC.

This clonotype was seen only a few times. The chain links TRBV2 to TRBJ2-7, with D perhaps given as TRBD1 or TRBD2 (5 bases each). The CDR3 totals 12 residues. V was trimmed by 1 base and J by 6 bases, leaving 7 bases between them. Germline V gene lookup returns CDR1 SNHLY and CDR2 FYNNEI. CDR3: CASSEGGTEQYF. CDR3 DNA: TGTGCCAGCAGTGAAGGGGGGACCGAGCAGTACTTC. The full variable domain, completed using reference TRBV2 and TRBJ2-7, is EPEVTQTPSHQVTQMGQEVILRCVPISNHLYFYWYRQILGQKVEFLVSFYNNEISEKSEIFDDQFSVERPDGSNFTLKIRSTKLEDSAMYFCASSEGGTEQYFGPGTRLTVT.

In this sample, this clonotype turned up a few times. DNA of the CDR3: TGCGCCAGCAGCTTGGCGGGGGACAGACCCTACGAGCAGTACTTC. This encodes CASSLAGDRPYEQYF. The rearrangement joins TRBV5-1 to TRBJ2-7; D may be TRBD1 (7 bases). The CDR3 loop spans 15 amino acids. The ends were cut back, 0 bases at V and 2 bases at J, with 12 bases in the middle. CDR1 is SGHRS, CDR2 YFSETQ, per germline.

This clonotype was seen a few times. The chain is built from TRBV4-2 and TRBJ1-1; tentative D call: TRBD1 (6 bases). Trimming pared 0 bases from V and 4 bases from J, leaving 9 bases between. Germline V gene lookup returns CDR1 LGHNA and CDR2 YNFKEQ. The CDR3 spans 14 residues. The CDR3 region is CASSQEGAGTEAFF. CDR3 bases: TGTGCCAGCAGCCAAGAGGGGGCCGGCACTGAAGCTTTCTTT.

The chain is built from TRBV7-2 and TRBJ2-5; weak D call: TRBD1 (5 bases). The CDR3 loop spans 14 amino acids. Trimming removed 5 bases at V and 4 bases at J, with 14 bases between. The germline V gene has CDR1 SGHTA and CDR2 FQGNSA. The CDR3 reads CASSNPSRGETQYF. CDR3 bases: TGTGCCAGCAGCAATCCATCAAGGGGAGAGACCCAGTACTTC.

This clonotype was seen a handful of times. The rearrangement uses TRBV10-2 and TRBJ1-5; no clear D gene. The CDR3 totals 13 residues. The V gene's germline CDR1 is WSHSY and CDR2 SAAADI. Trimming removed 0 bases at V and 7 bases at J, with 7 bases between. This CDR3 reads CASSESRAQPQHF. CDR3 nucleotide sequence: TGCGCCAGCAGTGAGTCGAGGGCACAGCCCCAGCATTTT.

V usage is TRBV10-3 and J usage is TRBJ2-7; D might be TRBD1 (6 bases). The CDR3 is 12 residues long. CDR1 is ENHRY, CDR2 SYGVKD, per germline. The V and J ends lost 6 bases and 5 bases respectively, with 11 bases between them. CDR3 loop: CAISHRVDEQYF. In DNA, the CDR3 is TGTGCCATCAGCCACAGGGTCGACGAGCAGTACTTC.

This clonotype has only a few counts. V is TRBV5-6 and J is TRBJ2-1; 8 bases align to TRBD1. This CDR3 has 15 residues. CDR1 and CDR2 from the germline V gene are SGHDT and YYEEEE. J lost 6 bases, V lost 3 bases, and 8 bases had no gene match. The CDR3 DNA follows: TGTGCCAGCAGCTGGTTGGACAGGGACAGCAATGAGCAGTTCTTC. It codes for CASSWLDRDSNEQFF.

This clonotype was seen a few times. V and J are TRBV5-5 and TRBJ1-1, with TRBD1 matching over 11 bases. V dropped 2 bases and J dropped 4; count of bases not matched to a gene: 4. The CDR3 is made up of 15 amino acids. The germline CDR1 and CDR2 sequences are SGHKS and YYEKEE (reference sequence). The CDR3 is CASSFSGTGGTEAFF. In DNA, the CDR3 is TGTGCCAGCAGCTTCTCCGGGACAGGGGGCACTGAAGCTTTCTTT.

This chain links TRBV25-1 with TRBJ2-7; D gene uncertain. CDR3 length equals 12 residues. The V gene lost 8 bases and the J gene lost 5 bases, with 13 bases spanning the gap. Germline CDR1 is MGHDK and CDR2 is SYGVNS. The CDR3 region has the DNA TGTGCCAGCGGGATGTGGGTAAACGAGCAGTACTTC. Its protein product is CASGMWVNEQYF.